These 27 T cell receptor beta chains originate from one sample sequenced in a study of T cells after yellow fever vaccination. TCRdb independently ran MiXCR on the 5' RACE reads; one entry per CDR3 protein. The sample includes hundreds of thousands of distinct CDR3 sequences, 9% to 15% of them seen just once. The input for sequencing was PBMCs, taken on the day of the yellow fever booster vaccination. The receptors stem from a man younger than 45 who received the YFV17D yellow fever vaccine.

The chain joins TRBV28 to TRBJ2-1; 14 bases agree with TRBD2. CDR1 MDHEN and CDR2 SYDVKM come from the germline V gene. The CDR3 loop spans 20 amino acids. The V segment lost 1 base and the J segment 3 bases; nucleotides outside the gene matches: 11. DNA of the CDR3: TGTGCCAGCAGTTTATCGAGGGGGACTAGCGGGAGTGTTAACTACAATGAGCAGTTCTTC. It yields the protein CASSLSRGTSGSVNYNEQFF.

The chain uses TRBV12-3 or TRBV12-4 and TRBJ1-1; D is undetermined. V was cut by 1 base and J by 4 bases, with 4 bases left in between. This CDR3 is built from 12 residues. CDR3 bases: TGTGCCAGCAGTTTAGAATTCACTGAAGCTTTCTTT. It specifies CASSLEFTEAFF.

The J gene is TRBJ2-7, the V gene TRBV12-3 or TRBV12-4; the match to TRBD2 covers 9 bases. This CDR3 spans 16 amino acids. V lost 6 bases to trimming and J lost 0 bases; unmatched junction nucleotides: 9. DNA of the CDR3: TGTGCCAGCAGCCCGGGACTAGCTTTCAACTCCTACGAGCAGTACTTC. It encodes CASSPGLAFNSYEQYF.

This clonotype was detected ten times or more. This sequence joins TRBV9 and TRBJ1-1; D unclear. The germline V and J ends were trimmed by 7 bases and 4 bases, with 26 bases remaining between them. Germline V gene sequence: CDR1 SGDLS, CDR2 YYNGEE. This CDR3 contains 17 residues. The CDR3 DNA is TGTGCCAGCTCCTCAGGCCCCCCCCTTGGAGGGCGCACTGAAGCTTTCTTT. Translation gives CASSSGPPLGGRTEAFF.

Written as DNA, the CDR3 is TGCAGTGCCCTTCCCGGGGGGAACTACGAGCAGTACTTC. Residues: CSALPGGNYEQYF. V usage is TRBV20-1 and J usage is TRBJ2-7, with 7 bases fitting TRBD2. From germline, CDR1 is DFQATT and CDR2 SNEGSKA (reference sequence). V was pared by 6 bases and J by 3 bases, with 8 bases of the junction left unmatched. This CDR3 region has 13 residues.

This sequence joins TRBV25-1 and TRBJ1-1; 12 positions agree with TRBD1. This CDR3 has 14 residues. The junction had 5 bases not matched to a gene; V was cut back by 5 bases and J by 7 bases. Germline lookup yields CDR1 MGHDK and CDR2 SYGVNS. DNA for the CDR3: TGTGCCAGCAGTAGCGGGACAGGGGGCATTGAAGCTTTCTTT. It codes for CASSSGTGGIEAFF.

This clonotype was seen a handful of times. The J gene is TRBJ2-7, the V gene TRBV12-3 or TRBV12-4; D not resolved. V was pared by 3 bases and J by 2 bases, with 11 bases between. This CDR3 is 14 amino acids long. The CDR3 sequence: CASSFGSLTYEQYF. The DNA of the CDR3 is TGTGCCAGCAGTTTTGGTAGTTTAACCTACGAGCAGTACTTC.

This clonotype was detected only a few times. This chain joins TRBV20-1 and TRBJ2-5; no firm D call. Germline CDR1 is DFQATT and CDR2 is SNEGSKA (reference sequence). Deletions cut 6 bases from V and 6 bases from J, with 5 bases between. The CDR3 loop spans 9 amino acids. The CDR3 reads CSASKTQYF. DNA for the CDR3: TGCAGTGCCAGCAAGACCCAGTACTTC.

This clonotype has a handful of counts. The chain joins TRBV21-1 to TRBJ2-7; TRBD2 reflects the table's D call only, with no check against the DNA. TRBV21-1 is shown as a pseudogene. The CDR3 extends over 15 amino acids. The CDR3 spells CASSNFPSGASEQYF. CDR3 bases: TGTGCCAGCAGCAATTTCCCTAGCGGAGCCAGCGAGCAGTACTTC.

This clonotype appeared many times. The CDR3 spells CASSPRLAEETQYF. The CDR3 DNA reads TGCGCCAGCAGCCCAAGACTAGCGGAGGAGACCCAGTACTTC. This chain joins TRBV5-1 and TRBJ2-5; 9 bases map to TRBD2. The germline V gene encodes CDR1 SGHRS and CDR2 YFSETQ. This CDR3 has 14 residues. The ends lost 4 bases at V and 5 bases at J; junction bases unmatched: 6.

This clonotype was counted a few times. The chain joins TRBV20-1 to TRBJ2-7, with 11 positions matching TRBD2. The CDR3 spans 14 residues. Germline loops: CDR1 DFQATT, CDR2 SNEGSKA (reference sequence). V lost 3 bases to trimming and J lost 6 bases; unmatched junction nucleotides: 7. The CDR3 protein is CSASPTSGTGEQYF. The CDR3 DNA reads TGCAGTGCTAGCCCGACTAGCGGGACGGGCGAGCAGTACTTC.

V is TRBV19 and J is TRBJ2-5, with D perhaps matching TRBD2 (5 bases). The CDR3 is 14 amino acids. Germline V CDR1 and CDR2: LNHDA, SQIVND (reference sequence). V dropped 6 bases and J dropped 1 base, with 12 bases sitting between them. The CDR3 here is CASSPGFLQETQYF. In DNA, the CDR3 is TGTGCCAGTAGCCCGGGATTTCTCCAAGAGACCCAGTACTTC.

This clonotype was counted only a few times. V usage is TRBV19 and J usage is TRBJ2-1, with D perhaps given as TRBD1 or TRBD2 (6 bases each). V lost 9 bases to trimming and J lost 2 bases, with 17 bases between them. The CDR3 contains 15 residues. Germline values: CDR1 LNHDA, CDR2 SQIVND (reference sequence). In DNA form, the CDR3 reads TGTGCCAGCCAGGGGTTGGCTAGCGCCTACAATGAGCAGTTCTTC. Translation gives CASQGLASAYNEQFF.

The chain is built from TRBV4-2 and TRBJ1-4, with D possibly being TRBD1 (6 bases). Trimming shortened V by 7 bases and J by 8 bases, and 17 bases separated the two germline ends. Germline CDR1 is LGHNA and CDR2 is YNFKEQ. This CDR3 spans 14 amino acids. CDR3 in DNA: TGTGCCAGCACTATGGACAGCGGTAGCGAAAAACTGTTTTTT. Its translation: CASTMDSGSEKLFF.

The chain couples TRBV9 to TRBJ2-1, with D possibly being TRBD1 or TRBD2 (6 bases each). CDR3 size: 15 residues. Trimming cost V 4 bases and J 3 bases, with 14 bases left between them. In germline, CDR1 is SGDLS, CDR2 YYNGEE. The CDR3 nucleotides are TGTGCCAGCAGCTGGGGGGCGGCACGCTACAATGAGCAGTTCTTC. Protein product: CASSWGAARYNEQFF.

This clonotype was seen a few times. The chain employs TRBV12-3 or TRBV12-4 and TRBJ2-2; D gene uncertain. The V end was cut by 8 bases, the J end by 5 bases, with 18 bases between. The CDR3 runs 15 residues. The CDR3 DNA sequence: TGTGCCAGCCGCCCCCCGGGTCTTGGTACCGGGGAGCTGTTTTTT. This gives the protein CASRPPGLGTGELFF.

The J gene is TRBJ2-2, the V gene TRBV19; perhaps TRBD2 as D (6 bases). This CDR3 spans 18 amino acids. The V end lost 0 bases, the J end lost 4 bases, and 18 bases lay between the germline ends. Germline V gene data show CDR1 as LNHDA and CDR2 as SQIVND (reference sequence). CDR3 residues: CASSIEFRAGSLTGELFF. The CDR3 region has the DNA TGTGCCAGTAGTATAGAATTCCGGGCGGGAAGTCTCACCGGGGAGCTGTTTTTT.

This clonotype was seen more than once but under ten times. The rearrangement joins TRBV5-5 to TRBJ2-2, with 8 bases that match TRBD2. Germline values: CDR1 SGHKS, CDR2 YYEKEE (reference sequence). The CDR3 runs 15 residues. V trimming: 2 bases; J trimming: 6 bases; junction bases outside the gene matches: 6. The CDR3 coding sequence is TGTGCCAGCAGCTTAAGCGGGAGCGCGTCCGGGGAGCTGTTTTTT. This codes for CASSLSGSASGELFF.

This clonotype turned up a few times. This sequence joins TRBV5-1 and TRBJ2-7, with TRBD2 matching 7 bases. Germline V gene lookup returns CDR1 SGHRS and CDR2 YFSETQ. The ends lost 5 bases at V and 3 bases at J; junction bases unmatched: 8. The CDR3 is 14 residues long. Here the CDR3 DNA reads TGCGCCAGCAGGACTCCGGGGGGAGTCTACGAGCAGTACTTC. Its translation: CASRTPGGVYEQYF.

The CDR3 region is CASLFRGQGTDTQYF. Written as DNA, the CDR3 is TGTGCCAGCCTCTTCAGGGGGCAGGGCACAGATACGCAGTATTTT. The chain links TRBV6-1 to TRBJ2-3; 8 bases map to TRBD1. The CDR3 is 15 amino acids. J was trimmed by 1 base and V by 8 bases; bases with no gene match: 8. Germline assignment: CDR1 MNHNS and CDR2 SASEGT.

This clonotype was seen many times. The rearrangement joins TRBV6-1 to TRBJ2-7, with D hard to call. Trimming removed 4 bases at V and 1 base at J, with 17 bases between. CDR3 length: 16 amino acids. Germline values: CDR1 MNHNS, CDR2 SASEGT. CDR3 DNA: TGTGCCAGCAGTGCCGCCCAGGTCGGATTGTCCTACGAGCAGTACTTC. Translated, it gives CASSAAQVGLSYEQYF.

This clonotype was found a few times. The chain carries TRBV25-1 and TRBJ2-7; D possibly corresponds to TRBD1 (5 bases). The germline gives CDR1 MGHDK, CDR2 SYGVNS. The CDR3 sequence is 13 residues long. The V and J ends lost 6 bases and 2 bases respectively, with 11 bases between them. The CDR3 protein is CASRGTGTYEQYF. The CDR3 DNA follows: TGTGCCAGCAGGGGAACAGGTACCTACGAGCAGTACTTC.

This clonotype came up a few times. The V call is TRBV6-2 or TRBV6-3, the J call TRBJ2-7, with 7 bases lining up with TRBD1. V lost 0 bases, J lost 5 bases, and 16 bases stayed unmatched. The CDR3 contains 18 residues. Germline CDR1 MNHEY, CDR2 SVGEGT. This CDR3 reads CASSYSGTPGQARHEQYF. The CDR3 nucleotides read TGTGCCAGCAGTTACTCGGGGACCCCCGGACAGGCGAGGCACGAGCAGTACTTC.

This chain joins TRBV18 and TRBJ1-1; D unresolved. The germline V gene has CDR1 KGHSH and CDR2 LQKENI. The CDR3 covers 14 residues. The V end lost 6 bases, the J end lost 0 bases, and 11 bases lay between the germline ends. CDR3 DNA sequence: TGTGCCAGCTCTGTTCGAGATGTGAACACTGAAGCTTTCTTT. Amino acid sequence: CASSVRDVNTEAFF.

V and J are TRBV3-1 and TRBJ1-6; D perhaps matches TRBD1 (6 bases). The CDR3 is 15 amino acids. The germline V gene encodes CDR1 LGHDT and CDR2 YNNKEL (reference sequence). V lost 3 bases to trimming and J lost 5 bases, with 11 bases between them. The CDR3 spells CASSQQGRDNSPLHF. The CDR3 DNA is TGTGCCAGCAGCCAGCAGGGGCGTGATAATTCACCCCTCCACTTT. Full variable domain (remainder filled in from reference TRBV3-1 and TRBJ1-6): DTAVSQTPKYLVTQMGNDKSIKCEQNLGHDTMYWYKQDSKKFLKIMFSYNNKELIINETVPNRFSPKSPDKAHLNLHINSLELGDSAVYFCASSQQGRDNSPLHFGNGTRLTVT.

This chain joins TRBV18 and TRBJ2-1; D may be TRBD1 or TRBD2 (7 bases each). The CDR3 is made up of 16 amino acids. V was shortened by 5 bases and J by 10 bases, with 24 bases between the two germline ends. Germline V gives CDR1 KGHSH, CDR2 LQKENI. The CDR3 sequence: CASSSRAGGLPGEQFF. DNA of the CDR3: TGTGCCAGCTCATCCCGAGCAGGGGGACTACCCGGCGAGCAGTTCTTC. The full variable domain, completed using reference TRBV18 and TRBJ2-1, is NAGVMQNPRHLVRRRGQEARLRCSPMKGHSHVYWYRQLPEEGLKFMVYLQKENIIDESGMPKERFSAEFPKEGPSILRIQQVVRGDSAAYFCASSSRAGGLPGEQFFGPGTRLTVL.

Many counts were recorded for this clonotype. As DNA, the CDR3 is TGCGCCAGCAGCTTCAGGAGGGCCAACACTGAAGCTTTCTTT. Translating it yields CASSFRRANTEAFF. This chain uses TRBV4-3 with TRBJ1-1, with D unresolved. Germline-derived CDR1 and CDR2 are LGHNA and YSLEER. The V gene lost 5 bases and the J gene lost 2 bases, with 12 bases spanning the gap. This CDR3 spans 14 amino acids.